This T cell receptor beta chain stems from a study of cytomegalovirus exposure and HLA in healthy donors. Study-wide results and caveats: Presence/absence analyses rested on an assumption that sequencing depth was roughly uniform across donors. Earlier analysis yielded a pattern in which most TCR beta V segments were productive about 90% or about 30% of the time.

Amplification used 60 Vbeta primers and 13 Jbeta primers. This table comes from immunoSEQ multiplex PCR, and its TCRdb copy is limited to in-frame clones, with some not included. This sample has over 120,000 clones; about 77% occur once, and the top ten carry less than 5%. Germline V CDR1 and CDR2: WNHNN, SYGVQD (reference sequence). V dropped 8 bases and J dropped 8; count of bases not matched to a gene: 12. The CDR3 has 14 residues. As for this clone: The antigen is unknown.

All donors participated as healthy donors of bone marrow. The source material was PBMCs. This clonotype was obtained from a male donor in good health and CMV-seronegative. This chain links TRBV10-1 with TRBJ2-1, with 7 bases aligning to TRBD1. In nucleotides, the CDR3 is TGCGCCAGCGGGTTAGACAGGGATTTCGATGAGCAGTTCTTC. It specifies CASGLDRDFDEQFF.